Included here is one TCR beta chain sequence, with context. This sample is part of a study of shared T cell receptors in the human thymus. Profiled with immunoSEQ multiplex PCR; TCRdb holds only in-frame clones, not every one. The sample yields roughly 700,000 clones, 88% seen once. The V and J ends lost 3 bases and 0 bases respectively, with 10 bases between them. This CDR3 is 14 amino acids long. The germline V gene has CDR1 SGDLS and CDR2 YYNGEE. These data were also filed under a second study, of human thymus T cells. That source adds: Healthy Finnish infants undergoing corrective surgery for congenital heart defects were the donors. Thymus tissue was removed during corrective cardiac surgery. Highly overlapping thymic repertoires in unrelated individuals were reported by related research.

This rearrangement joins TRBV9 to TRBJ2-7; the D gene is possibly TRBD2 (5 bases). The sequence was collected from a boy under three years old with a congenital heart defect. Source material: thymocytes. CDR3 nucleotide sequence: TGTGCCAGCAGCGCTGACTACCACTCCTACGAGCAGTACTTC. Translation: CASSADYHSYEQYF.